The present entry profiles one T cell receptor beta chain with its context. Its antigen has not been determined. Nothing much larger sits one base from this clone, and base qualities are not available. Taken from cysteine to phenylalanine, the CDR3 has 14 residues. Here the CDR3 DNA is all that survives: 42 bases in frame from base 1. Based on the germline V gene, the CDR1 and CDR2 sequences are SGHRS and YFSETQ. V is pared back by 0 bases and J by 6 bases, with 7 bases lying between the germline termini. The data were taken from a study of PD-1 blockade in classical Hodgkin lymphoma (TCRdb year 2020). For context, the study as a whole: Nivolumab dosing was 3 mg/kg intravenously every 2 weeks, continuing until either disease progression or unacceptable toxicity. The study used CyTOF and TCR beta sequencing to define a peripheral blood immune signature of response to PD-1 blockade in classical Hodgkin lymphoma. The paper as a whole reports these results and caveats: The study was restricted to a single clinical trial cohort, and the causes of repertoire differences, possibly disease activity or prior therapy, were left undefined. Lower diversity was observed in patients in whom nivolumab was started less than 1 year after ASCT, and these patients were excluded from later analyses so that confounding by immune reconstitution would be avoided. Newly diagnosed patients were reported to have lower baseline TCR diversity than healthy donors, and relapsed/refractory patients were reported to have lower baseline TCR diversity still. Among trial patients, those achieving complete response had baseline diversity similar to that of newly diagnosed patients, while diversity was significantly lower in partial responders and progressors. CD4+ but not CD8+ TCR diversity rose significantly by C4D1 (p=0.0027 vs p=0.16), most apparent in complete responders (p=0.02).

What this sample's time point label stands for: cycle 1 day 1 (C1D1), immediately before nivolumab initiation. Every trial patient had relapsed following autologous stem cell transplantation, and prior brentuximab vedotin exposure was what differed among cohorts A, B and C. The trial cohort comprised a few dozen patients with relapsed/refractory classical Hodgkin lymphoma whose best overall responses were complete response, partial response or progressive disease. Single-agent nivolumab was administered to trial patients in the multi-cohort phase II CheckMate 205 trial. Best overall response was determined by an independent review committee according to the 2007 International Working Group response criteria. PBMCs from the trial were collected at three points: immediately before nivolumab initiation (C1D1), and during therapy at cycle 2 day 1 and cycle 4 day 1. Peripheral blood was collected in 8 mL Vacutainer Cell Preparation Tubes, from which PBMCs were isolated by centrifugation and then cryopreserved.

Genomic DNA was isolated using the Qiagen DNeasy kit from unsorted PBMCs as well as from negatively selected CD4+ and CD8+ fractions. Amplification of TCR beta CDR3 regions was done by immunoSEQ multiplex PCR with primers that anneal to V and J segments. A synthetic immune receptor repertoire was used to minimize amplification bias, and remaining bias was computationally removed after sequencing. The source study handled its data this way. Custom Python scripts were used to quantify repertoire diversity as the Shannon entropy index. The unsorted, CD4+ and CD8+ repertoires were each analyzed separately, with the exception of combined analyses, where CD4+ and CD8+ sequences were merged in silico. Clonal expansion was defined as a frequency increase of at least 2-fold after treatment compared with C1D1, and clones undetected at baseline were assigned a pseudocount of 0.5. Clones with 0 or 1 copy at C1D1 were defined as singleton clones, while clones with 2 or more copies were defined as non-singleton clones. By matching protein sequences in sorted samples from the same patient, clones expanded in unsorted samples were annotated as CD4+, CD8+ or unknown. Wilcoxon tests on paired samples were used to test diversity changes from C1D1 to C4D1. This immuneACCESS table, as held by TCRdb, lists in-frame sequences with V and J called but not all clones. Of the missing ones, under half trace to an unresolved V gene in checked studies; the others have no known cause. V and J calls and clone size are given by that table; D and trimming were obtained from the DNA. Here the sample has tens of thousands of clones; 70% to 90% occur a single time. The top ten clones comprise around 12% of the sample.

The sample consisted of peripheral blood mononuclear cells (PBMCs), taken at baseline. This sequence was found in a human donor with classical Hodgkin lymphoma. The sequence links TRBV5-1 to TRBJ1-6, with TRBD1 as a weak D call on 5 bases. The CDR3 region has the sequence CASSLGQGNSPLHF. The DNA reads as follows: TGCGCCAGCAGCTTGGGCCAGGGTAATTCACCCCTCCACTTT.